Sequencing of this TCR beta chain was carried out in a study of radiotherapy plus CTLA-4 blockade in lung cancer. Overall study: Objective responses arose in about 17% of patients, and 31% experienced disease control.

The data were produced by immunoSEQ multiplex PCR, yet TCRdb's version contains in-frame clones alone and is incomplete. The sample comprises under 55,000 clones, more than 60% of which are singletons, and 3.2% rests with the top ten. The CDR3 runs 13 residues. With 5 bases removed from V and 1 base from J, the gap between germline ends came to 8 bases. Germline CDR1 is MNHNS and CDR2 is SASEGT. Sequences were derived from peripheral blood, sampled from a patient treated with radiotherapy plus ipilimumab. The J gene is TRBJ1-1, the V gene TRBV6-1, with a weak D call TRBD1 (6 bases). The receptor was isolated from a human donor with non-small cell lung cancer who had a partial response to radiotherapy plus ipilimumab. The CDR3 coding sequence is TGTGCCAGCAGTTTACAGGGGAACACTGAAGCTTTCTTT. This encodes CASSLQGNTEAFF.